This TCR beta chain is from a study of blood T cell repertoires in COVID-19. Authors' methods: How many nucleated cells were present was estimated from reference gene primer amplification. Only in-frame clones appear in the TCRdb table, and some are missing; sequencing was by immunoSEQ multiplex PCR. V and J calls and clone size come straight from that table; D and trimming were deduced from the DNA. The sample holds under 250,000 clones, 82% seen once. Germline V gene sequence: CDR1 SGDLS, CDR2 YYNGEE. J was trimmed by 6 bases and V by 3 bases; bases with no gene match: 10. CDR3 length: 16 residues. The sequence came from a woman aged 40 to 49 with acute or convalescent COVID-19. The rearrangement links TRBV9 to TRBJ1-4; 8 bases are a match to TRBD1. Sequencing used peripheral blood. The CDR3 bases are TGTGCCAGCAGCGACACGGCCGGGACAGGTTATGAAAAACTGTTTTTT. This gives the protein CASSDTAGTGYEKLFF.